This T cell receptor (beta chain) was recovered during a study of control samples from healthy donors and cancer patients. Repertoires were generated with immunoSEQ multiplex PCR, while TCRdb's copy carries only in-frame clones and drops some. The sample has 400,000 to 450,000 clones; 80% to 95% are singletons. V lost 4 bases, J lost 3 bases, and 8 bases lay in between. The CDR3 is 13 amino acids. Germline CDR1 KGHDR, CDR2 SFDVKD. The sequencing sample was made of PBMCs. The V and J genes are TRBV24-1 and TRBJ1-2; D not resolved. This clonotype originated in a man aged 35-49 years with head and neck cancer. The CDR3 sequence: CATSESWDYGYTF. The CDR3, as DNA: TGTGCCACCAGTGAATCTTGGGACTATGGCTACACCTTC.